These 20 T cell receptor beta chains were all obtained from the same sample, sequenced in a study of beta chain features in type 1 diabetes. Investigators reverse transcribed all isolated RNA, so they sequenced expressed TCRB transcripts. Using immunoSEQ multiplex PCR, the repertoire was profiled, and TCRdb retains in-frame clones only, with some absent. Here the sample spans a few hundred thousand clones, over 7.5% being singletons. The sample taken for sequencing was naive CD4+ T cells from blood. The source is a woman between 18 and 30 years old in good health.

This clone was counted a single time. J is TRBJ2-7 and V is TRBV6-6; tentatively, D is TRBD1 (6 bases). V was cut by 0 bases and J by 5 bases, with 14 bases left in between. Per the germline V gene, CDR1 is MNHNY and CDR2 is SVGAGI (reference sequence). The CDR3 extends over 15 amino acids. CDR3 amino acids: CASSYSRGGVDEQYF. In DNA, the CDR3 is TGTGCCAGCAGTTACTCCAGGGGTGGTGTTGACGAGCAGTACTTC.

On this clone: Other DNA variants within this sample encode the same CDR3. The V gene is TRBV18, the J gene TRBJ1-1; a weak D match, TRBD1 (6 bases). Trimming removed 0 bases from V and 2 bases from J, with 7 bases in between. The CDR3 totals 14 residues. Germline V gene sequence: CDR1 KGHSH, CDR2 LQKENI. The CDR3 DNA sequence: TGTGCCAGCTCACCACCAGGGGGAAACACTGAAGCTTTCTTT. Translating gives CASSPPGGNTEAFF. Based on the CDR3 plus reference TRBV18 and TRBJ1-1, the full variable domain is NAGVMQNPRHLVRRRGQEARLRCSPMKGHSHVYWYRQLPEEGLKFMVYLQKENIIDESGMPKERFSAEFPKEGPSILRIQQVVRGDSAAYFCASSPPGGNTEAFFGQGTRLTVV.

This chain links TRBV6-6 with TRBJ2-5, with 13 bases fitting TRBD2. CDR3 length equals 16 residues. CDR1 and CDR2 from the germline V gene are MNHNY and SVGAGI (reference sequence). The trim removed 5 bases at V and 5 bases at J, leaving 8 bases unmatched. The CDR3 DNA is TGTGCCAGCAGTCAGAGACTAGCGGGGGGCCGTGAGACCCAGTACTTC. Its protein product is CASSQRLAGGRETQYF.

This clone showed up just a few times. This chain joins TRBV7-6 and TRBJ1-5; TRBD1 is a possible D gene (6 bases). The germline V and J ends were trimmed by 1 base and 6 bases, with 7 bases remaining between them. CDR1 is SGHVS and CDR2 is FNYEAQ in the germline V gene. The CDR3 contains 13 residues. CDR3 sequence (DNA): TGTGCCAGCAGCTTAGACAGGGCTCAGCCCCAGCATTTT. It codes for CASSLDRAQPQHF.

The V gene is TRBV7-3, the J gene TRBJ2-2; 8 positions agree with TRBD1. Germline V CDR1 and CDR2: SGHTA, FQGTGA. V lost 5 bases, J lost 5 bases, and 1 base stayed unmatched. The CDR3 covers 13 residues. In DNA form, the CDR3 reads TGTGCCAGCAGCCAGGGGGCGACCGGGGAGCTGTTTTTT. Protein sequence: CASSQGATGELFF. Variable domain in full (rest from reference TRBV7-3 and TRBJ2-2): GAGVSQTPSNKVTEKGKYVELRCDPISGHTALYWYRQSLGQGPEFLIYFQGTGAADDSGLPNDRFFAVRPEGSVSTLKIQRTERGDSAVYLCASSQGATGELFFGEGSRLTVL.

The CDR3 reads CASSRGGGTEAFF. CDR3 nucleotide sequence: TGTGCCAGTAGCAGGGGCGGCGGCACTGAAGCTTTCTTT. The chain employs TRBV19 and TRBJ1-1; possibly TRBD1 for D (6 bases). The germline gives CDR1 LNHDA, CDR2 SQIVND (reference sequence). The length of the CDR3 is 13 residues. The ends were cut back, 6 bases at V and 4 bases at J, with 12 bases in the middle.

This clone was detected only a few times. CDR3 sequence: CASSFLERETNEQFF. CDR3 DNA: TGTGCCAGCAGCTTCCTGGAGCGGGAGACGAATGAGCAGTTCTTC. This rearrangement joins TRBV5-6 to TRBJ2-1, with TRBD2 matching over 8 bases. With V trimmed by 2 bases and J by 7 bases, 8 bases remained unmatched. The CDR3 length is 15 residues. CDR1 SGHDT and CDR2 YYEEEE come from the germline V gene.

This CDR3 is CASSIGRTISGANVLTF. In DNA, the CDR3 is TGTGCCAGTAGTATAGGCAGGACTATCTCTGGGGCCAACGTCCTGACTTTC. V is TRBV19 and J is TRBJ2-6; weak D call: TRBD2 (6 bases). This CDR3 spans 17 amino acids. V lost 1 base, J lost 0 bases, and 10 bases lay in between. Germline lookup yields CDR1 LNHDA and CDR2 SQIVND (reference sequence). Drawing the rest from reference TRBV19 and TRBJ2-6, the complete variable domain is DGGITQSPKYLFRKEGQNVTLSCEQNLNHDAMYWYRQDPGQGLRLIYYSQIVNDFQKGDIAEGYSVSREKKESFPLTVTSAQKNPTAFYLCASSIGRTISGANVLTFGAGSRLTVL.

The chain links TRBV2 to TRBJ2-1, with D possibly matching TRBD2 (5 bases). Germline V gene sequence: CDR1 SNHLY, CDR2 FYNNEI. With 8 bases removed from V and 3 bases from J, the gap between germline ends came to 14 bases. The CDR3 covers 14 residues. CDR3 protein: CASLEGQNYNEQFF. The CDR3 DNA reads as TGTGCCAGCCTCGAGGGCCAGAACTACAATGAGCAGTTCTTC.

This clone was found a few times. The rearrangement links TRBV2 to TRBJ2-7; the match to TRBD2 covers 11 bases. This CDR3 spans 14 amino acids. Germline trimming cut 4 bases from V and 1 base from J; bases unmatched to any gene: 0. Germline CDR1 is SNHLY and CDR2 is FYNNEI. This chain's CDR3 is CASSASGGSYEQYF. The DNA of the CDR3 is TGTGCCAGCAGTGCTAGCGGGGGGTCCTACGAGCAGTACTTC.

This clone came up a few times. The same CDR3 also results from other DNA sequences found in this sample. V and J are TRBV5-1 and TRBJ1-1, with D possibly being TRBD1 (6 bases). The length of the CDR3 is 13 residues. V lost 4 bases and J lost 1, with 8 bases in between. Germline loops: CDR1 SGHRS, CDR2 YFSETQ. CDR3 DNA sequence: TGCGCCAGCAGCCTGGACAGGAACACTGAAGCTTTCTTT. It codes for CASSLDRNTEAFF.

The table lists this clone with a few counts. This sequence joins TRBV6-1 and TRBJ2-1; D call uncertain. Trimming removed 8 bases at V and 1 base at J, with 3 bases between. The CDR3 loop spans 11 amino acids. Germline V gives CDR1 MNHNS, CDR2 SASEGT. In DNA form, the CDR3 reads TGTGCCAGCGCGTCCTACAATGAGCAGTTCTTC. Amino acids: CASASYNEQFF.

This rearrangement joins TRBV5-4 to TRBJ2-3; the D is unclear. V dropped 4 bases and J dropped 2 bases, with 14 bases sitting between them. This CDR3 spans 15 amino acids. The germline V gene has CDR1 SGHNT and CDR2 YYREEE (reference sequence). The chain's CDR3 is CASSPRERNTDTQYF. The CDR3 region has the DNA TGTGCCAGCAGCCCTCGCGAAAGAAACACAGATACGCAGTATTTT.

The J gene is TRBJ2-7, the V gene TRBV30; 8 bases match TRBD1. Per the germline V gene, CDR1 is GTSNPN and CDR2 is SVGIG (reference sequence). J gave up 3 bases and V 0 bases, and 7 bases lay outside the gene matches. The CDR3 consists of 15 residues. CDR3 DNA: TGTGCCTGGAGTGTAACAGGGACAGGAAGCTACGAGCAGTACTTC. Protein product: CAWSVTGTGSYEQYF. Variable domain in full (rest from reference TRBV30 and TRBJ2-7): SQTIHQWPATLVQPVGSPLSLECTVEGTSNPNLYWYRQAAGRGLQLLFYSVGIGQISSEVPQNLSASRPQDRQFILSSKKLLLSDSGFYLCAWSVTGTGSYEQYFGPGTRLTVT.

This chain connects TRBV27 to TRBJ2-1; the D is unclear. Trimming left V 7 bases short and J 4 bases short, with 5 bases between. The CDR3 loop spans 11 amino acids. In germline, CDR1 is MNHEY, CDR2 SMNVEV (reference sequence). This CDR3 is CASTKYNEQFF. In nucleotides, the CDR3 is TGTGCCAGCACTAAATACAATGAGCAGTTCTTC.

The chain uses TRBV19 and TRBJ2-1; 10 nucleotides align to TRBD2. CDR1 is LNHDA, CDR2 SQIVND, per germline (reference sequence). Germline trimming cut 3 bases from V and 0 bases from J; bases unmatched to any gene: 5. This CDR3 has 17 amino acids. The CDR3 reads CASSITSSGSSYNEQFF. The CDR3 nucleotides are TGTGCCAGTAGTATTACGTCTAGCGGGAGCTCCTACAATGAGCAGTTCTTC. The full variable domain, with the rest looked up from reference TRBV19 and TRBJ2-1, is DGGITQSPKYLFRKEGQNVTLSCEQNLNHDAMYWYRQDPGQGLRLIYYSQIVNDFQKGDIAEGYSVSREKKESFPLTVTSAQKNPTAFYLCASSITSSGSSYNEQFFGPGTRLTVL.

The CDR3 region has the DNA TGTGCCAGCAGCACACACCTAAGACAGGGCCTAAATCAGCCCCAGCATTTT. It codes for CASSTHLRQGLNQPQHF. The chain combines TRBV7-8 with TRBJ1-5, with 7 bases that match TRBD1. This CDR3 region has 17 residues. V trimming: 5 bases; J trimming: 4 bases; junction bases outside the gene matches: 14. Germline-derived CDR1 and CDR2 are SGHVS and FQNEAQ.

The V call is TRBV29-1, the J call TRBJ1-1; 9 nucleotides line up with TRBD1. Per germline, CDR1 SQVTM and CDR2 ANQGSEA. Losses at the gene ends were 7 bases for V and 1 base for J; bases not matched to a gene: 4. The CDR3 spans 13 residues. CDR3 bases: TGCAGCGGACGGACAGGGGCGAACACTGAAGCTTTCTTT. The encoded protein is CSGRTGANTEAFF.

This clone was detected only a few times. For the CDR3, the DNA is TGTGCCACCTTGGGAGGGACCTACGAGCAGTACTTC. Protein sequence: CATLGGTYEQYF. The chain employs TRBV11-3 and TRBJ2-7, with TRBD2 matching over 7 bases. The ends lost 10 bases at V and 2 bases at J; junction bases unmatched: 5. The CDR3 has 12 amino acids. Germline lookup yields CDR1 SGHNT and CDR2 YENEEA.

This chain uses TRBV9 with TRBJ1-3; possibly TRBD1 for D (5 bases). V lost 0 bases to trimming and J lost 0 bases, with 10 bases between them. This CDR3 has 16 amino acids. CDR1 SGDLS and CDR2 YYNGEE come from the germline V gene. The CDR3 sequence: CASSVGLGGSGNTIYF. CDR3 bases: TGTGCCAGCAGCGTAGGGTTGGGGGGCTCTGGAAACACCATATATTTT.